This T cell receptor (beta chain) was recorded in a study of blood T cell repertoires in COVID-19. The wider study: Acute and convalescent COVID-19 specimens originated in the United States, Italy and Spain. The cDNA or gDNA used as material had been derived from T cells, B-cell-depleted T cells, or PBMCs.

Methods used by the authors: Reference gene primer amplification yielded estimated nucleated cell counts. Produced via immunoSEQ multiplex PCR; TCRdb's table is partial and in-frame only. Clone size and the V and J calls come from that table; the DNA yielded D and trimming. Of more than 150,000 clones in the sample, around 89% were seen once. This TCR came from a man in his fifties or sixties with acute or convalescent COVID-19. The sample taken for sequencing was peripheral blood.

CDR3 bases: TGTGCCAGCAGTACCCATGGACAGTCCGCCAAAAACATTCAGTACTTC. Translated: CASSTHGQSAKNIQYF. The chain joins TRBV6-6 to TRBJ2-4; weak D call: TRBD1 (6 bases). Trimming took 5 bases from V and 1 from J, leaving 15 bases between them. This CDR3 region has 16 residues. CDR1 is MNHNY and CDR2 is SVGAGI in the germline V gene (reference sequence).